These 30 T cell receptor beta chains were sequenced from one sample in a study of beta chain features in type 1 diabetes. General study points: People with Type 1 diabetes carried modestly yet significantly shorter TCRB CDR3s in all four CD4+ subsets.

Sequenced material consisted of expressed TCRB transcripts (all of the isolated RNA was reverse transcribed). Measured with immunoSEQ multiplex PCR; TCRdb has only the in-frame clones, and not every one. Of a few hundred thousand clones in the sample, around 10% were seen once. Their specific antigens are unknown. The specimen was central memory CD4+ T cells from blood. The receptor source for this set is a young man with type 1 diabetes.

This clone has at least ten counts. This rearrangement joins TRBV7-2 to TRBJ2-5; D call uncertain. The CDR3 is 15 amino acids. The V gene lost 2 bases and the J gene lost 1 base, with 11 bases spanning the gap. In germline, CDR1 is SGHTA, CDR2 FQGNSA. In DNA, the CDR3 is TGTGCCAGCAGCTTAACAGTTAGGGCCCAAGAGACCCAGTACTTC. This translates into CASSLTVRAQETQYF.

The genes are TRBV28 and TRBJ2-1; 9 bases match TRBD2. The CDR3 is made up of 15 amino acids. Unmatched junction bases numbered 12, after V lost 4 bases and J lost 11 bases. CDR1 is MDHEN, CDR2 SYDVKM, per germline. The DNA for the CDR3 is TGTGCCAGCAGTTCCCCCCAAAAGACTAGCGGAAAGCAGTTCTTC. Translating it yields CASSSPQKTSGKQFF.

V and J are TRBV2 and TRBJ2-5; weak D call: TRBD1 (5 bases). In germline, CDR1 is SNHLY, CDR2 FYNNEI. V gave up 3 bases and J gave up 2 bases, with 7 bases separating them. The CDR3 covers 13 residues. CDR3 in amino acids: CASSDDSQETQYF. The CDR3 coding sequence is TGTGCCAGCAGTGACGACAGTCAAGAGACCCAGTACTTC.

Concerning this clone itself: At the DNA level, this CDR3 is encoded by other sequences in the same sample as well. J is TRBJ1-5 and V is TRBV5-6; the D gene is possibly TRBD1 (5 bases). Trimming removed 0 bases from V and 9 bases from J, with 13 bases in between. The V gene's germline CDR1 is SGHDT and CDR2 YYEEEE. The CDR3 spans 14 residues. The CDR3 reads CASSLGQGRRPQHF. In DNA form, the CDR3 reads TGTGCCAGCAGCTTGGGGCAGGGCAGGAGGCCCCAGCATTTT.

The rearrangement joins TRBV29-1 to TRBJ2-3, with 10 bases aligning to TRBD2. Per the germline V gene, CDR1 is SQVTM and CDR2 is ANQGSEA. V was pared by 3 bases and J by 5 bases, with 5 bases of the junction left unmatched. There are 14 residues in the CDR3. CDR3 sequence: CSVEASGRIDTQYF. CDR3 sequence (DNA): TGCAGCGTTGAGGCTAGCGGGAGAATAGATACGCAGTATTTT.

The rearrangement joins TRBV4-1 to TRBJ2-3; weak D call: TRBD1 (5 bases). Trimming cost V 6 bases and J 4 bases, with 11 bases left between them. Germline values: CDR1 MGHRA, CDR2 YSYEKL. This CDR3 region has 13 residues. The CDR3 sequence is CASRSQGADTQYF. The CDR3 DNA is TGCGCCAGCAGGTCCCAGGGCGCAGATACGCAGTATTTT.

This clone came up a few times. The V gene is TRBV7-3, the J gene TRBJ2-7; 11 bases align to TRBD2. Germline-derived CDR1 and CDR2 are SGHTA and FQGTGA. The CDR3 spans 14 residues. J lost 2 bases, V lost 10 bases, and 7 bases had no gene match. The CDR3 here is CATAGLAEAYEQYF. For the CDR3, the DNA is TGTGCCACCGCGGGACTAGCGGAAGCCTACGAGCAGTACTTC.

The V call is TRBV6-5, the J call TRBJ2-5; 11 positions match TRBD2. This CDR3 has 14 amino acids. The V segment lost 10 bases and the J segment 4 bases; nucleotides outside the gene matches: 8. Germline CDR1 reads MNHEY; CDR2 reads SVGAGI. The DNA of the CDR3 is TGTGCCACCAGAACTAGCGGGAGAGGAGAGACCCAGTACTTC. Residues: CATRTSGRGETQYF.

This clone was seen more than once but under ten times. This chain connects TRBV4-2 to TRBJ2-2, with a tentative D call TRBD1 (6 bases). V lost 4 bases to trimming and J lost 2 bases, with 14 bases between them. Germline V gene data show CDR1 as LGHNA and CDR2 as YNFKEQ. The CDR3 covers 16 residues. Here the CDR3 DNA reads TGTGCCAGCAGCCTGGGACACTTGGATAACACCGGGGAGCTGTTTTTT. This encodes CASSLGHLDNTGELFF.

CDR3: CASSPRGGPDTGELFF. CDR3 coding DNA: TGTGCCAGCAGCCCACGCGGGGGGCCGGACACCGGGGAGCTGTTTTTT. The genes are TRBV7-2 and TRBJ2-2, with TRBD2 identical over 8 bases. The CDR3 has 16 amino acids. Germline V gene lookup returns CDR1 SGHTA and CDR2 FQGNSA. V dropped 5 bases and J dropped 3; count of bases not matched to a gene: 8.

The chain recombines TRBV7-6 with TRBJ1-1; no firm D call. Trimming cost V 5 bases and J 2 bases, with 9 bases left between them. CDR1 SGHVS and CDR2 FNYEAQ come from the germline V gene. CDR3 length: 13 amino acids. The CDR3 here is CASSQILNTEAFF. DNA of the CDR3: TGTGCCAGCAGCCAGATATTAAACACTGAAGCTTTCTTT. The full variable domain, completed using reference TRBV7-6 and TRBJ1-1, is GAGVSQSPRYKVTKRGQDVALRCDPISGHVSLYWYRQALGQGPEFLTYFNYEAQQDKSGLPNDRFSAERPEGSISTLTIQRTEQRDSAMYRCASSQILNTEAFFGQGTRLTVV.

The chain links TRBV5-8 to TRBJ2-4; no reliable D call. This CDR3 has 12 residues. Looked up from germline, CDR1 is SGHTS and CDR2 is YDEGEE. V was pared by 4 bases and J by 5 bases, with 7 bases between. The CDR3: CASSLKENIQYF. CDR3 DNA: TGTGCCAGCAGCCTCAAGGAAAACATTCAGTACTTC.

This clone was counted at least ten times. The chain combines TRBV28 with TRBJ2-3, with a possible D match to TRBD1 (5 bases). The CDR3 is made up of 14 amino acids. The V and J ends lost 6 bases and 6 bases respectively, with 16 bases between them. Looked up from germline, CDR1 is MDHEN and CDR2 is SYDVKM. The CDR3: CASRSSGNGDTQYF. The CDR3 nucleotides are TGTGCCAGCAGGAGTTCAGGGAATGGGGATACGCAGTATTTT.

The rearrangement links TRBV4-1 to TRBJ2-7, with D perhaps being TRBD1 or TRBD2 (6 bases each). The CDR3 has 13 amino acids. The V end was cut by 2 bases, the J end by 6 bases, with 11 bases between. Germline CDR1 MGHRA, CDR2 YSYEKL. CDR3 amino acids: CASSQPQGGEQYF. As DNA, the CDR3 is TGCGCCAGCAGCCAACCACAGGGAGGCGAGCAGTACTTC.

This clone came up a few times. The chain couples TRBV7-2 to TRBJ2-3, with D unclear. The CDR3 has 12 amino acids. V lost 3 bases, J lost 10 bases, and 11 bases lay in between. Germline loops: CDR1 SGHTA, CDR2 FQGNSA. The CDR3 loop reads CASSFLTTSQYF. The CDR3 bases are TGTGCCAGCAGCTTTCTTACTACTTCGCAGTATTTT.

This clone was picked up a small number of times. This chain links TRBV12-2 with TRBJ1-2. TRBV12-2 is deemed a pseudogene. The CDR3 covers 11 residues. DNA for the CDR3: TGTGCAAGTCGGGTCCGATATGGCTACACCTTC. Its translation: CASRVRYGYTF.

The CDR3 region has the DNA TGTGCCAGCAGCGCTTCTAAAGGGAAGATGACTGAAGCTTTCTTT. Translating gives CASSASKGKMTEAFF. The V and J genes are TRBV9 and TRBJ1-1; no clear D. V shed 3 bases and J shed 5 bases, with 17 bases lying between them. CDR3 length: 15 amino acids. CDR1 and CDR2 from the germline V gene are SGDLS and YYNGEE. Together with reference TRBV9 and TRBJ1-1, the CDR3 gives the full variable domain: DSGVTQTPKHLITATGQRVTLRCSPRSGDLSVYWYQQSLDQGLQFLIQYYNGEERAKGNILERFSAQQFPDLHSELNLSSLELGDSALYFCASSASKGKMTEAFFGQGTRLTVV.

This clone showed up just a few times. V and J are TRBV7-9 and TRBJ2-1; 7 bases map to TRBD1. CDR3 length: 15 amino acids. Per germline, CDR1 SEHNR and CDR2 FQNEAQ (reference sequence). V lost 5 bases to trimming and J lost 5 bases; unmatched junction nucleotides: 9. The DNA of the CDR3 is TGTGCCAGCAGCCTTCGACAGGGTATCGACAATGAGCAGTTCTTC. Its translation: CASSLRQGIDNEQFF.

CDR3 DNA: TGCGCCAGCAGCCAAGATCGGCGCCAGGAGACCCAGTACTTC. It encodes CASSQDRRQETQYF. The V call is TRBV4-1, the J call TRBJ2-5; D remains unclear. Looked up from germline, CDR1 is MGHRA and CDR2 is YSYEKL. V was shortened by 0 bases and J by 5 bases, with 10 bases between the two germline ends. This CDR3 region has 14 residues.

The table lists this clone with a few counts. The chain links TRBV7-9 to TRBJ1-1; maybe TRBD1 (5 bases). The CDR3 sequence is 13 residues long. The germline gives CDR1 SEHNR, CDR2 FQNEAQ (reference sequence). V was shortened by 7 bases and J by 0 bases, with 9 bases between the two germline ends. CDR3 in DNA: TGTGCCAGCATGGGGGTAGTGAACACTGAAGCTTTCTTT. Its protein is CASMGVVNTEAFF.

The V call is TRBV25-1, the J call TRBJ2-7; tentatively, D is TRBD2 (5 bases). There are 14 residues in the CDR3. V dropped 3 bases and J dropped 9 bases, with 18 bases sitting between them. The V gene's germline CDR1 is MGHDK and CDR2 SYGVNS. The CDR3 here is CASSDSRNSGVQYF. For the CDR3, the DNA is TGTGCCAGCAGTGATTCTCGGAACTCCGGGGTGCAGTACTTC.

The V and J genes are TRBV7-9 and TRBJ2-1, with TRBD2 matching over 9 bases. Germline values: CDR1 SEHNR, CDR2 FQNEAQ (reference sequence). The trim removed 2 bases at V and 2 bases at J, leaving 10 bases unmatched. The CDR3 is made up of 18 amino acids. The CDR3 region has the DNA TGTGCCAGCAGCTTACTATTTCGGGGCGGGAGGGCCTACAATGAGCAGTTCTTC. Amino acid sequence: CASSLLFRGGRAYNEQFF.

This clone has at least ten counts. The genes are TRBV14 and TRBJ2-4; 7 bases agree with TRBD1. V gave up 1 base and J gave up 7 bases; unmatched junction bases: 13. Per the germline V gene, CDR1 is SGHDN and CDR2 is FVKESK. CDR3 length: 17 residues. For the CDR3, the DNA is TGTGCCAGCAGCCAAGTGCCCTACAGGGGTCATGACAACATTCAGTACTTC. Its protein is CASSQVPYRGHDNIQYF.

This chain links TRBV6-1 with TRBJ1-2; D gene uncertain. Germline V gene data show CDR1 as MNHNS and CDR2 as SASEGT. The CDR3 is 13 residues long. Trimming pared 2 bases from V and 2 bases from J, leaving 6 bases between. The CDR3 protein is CASSETINYGYTF. In DNA form, the CDR3 reads TGTGCCAGCAGTGAAACAATAAACTATGGCTACACCTTC.

This sequence joins TRBV5-1 and TRBJ2-3; 7 bases line up with TRBD1. Germline assignment: CDR1 SGHRS and CDR2 YFSETQ. This CDR3 comprises 14 residues. V lost 2 bases to trimming and J lost 1 base; unmatched junction nucleotides: 1. The CDR3 loop reads CASSFGTGTDTQYF. The CDR3 DNA reads as TGCGCCAGCAGCTTCGGGACAGGCACAGATACGCAGTATTTT. Supplemented by reference TRBV5-1 and TRBJ2-3, the full variable domain reads KAGVTQTPRYLIKTRGQQVTLSCSPISGHRSVSWYQQTPGQGLQFLFEYFSETQRNKGNFPGRFSGRQFSNSRSEMNVSTLELGDSALYLCASSFGTGTDTQYFGPGTRLTVL.

In this sample, this clone turned up a few times. V usage is TRBV6-6 and J usage is TRBJ2-5, with 11 positions matching TRBD1. From germline, CDR1 is MNHNY and CDR2 SVGAGI (reference sequence). The CDR3 totals 14 residues. V shed 4 bases, J shed 3 bases, and the junction held 1 base outside the gene matches. This chain's CDR3 is CASSSGQGEETQYF. The CDR3 DNA reads as TGTGCCAGCAGTTCGGGACAGGGGGAAGAGACCCAGTACTTC.

This clone has only a few counts. The CDR3 sequence is CSAGPSDGQYF. Here the CDR3 DNA reads TGCAGTGCTGGTCCTAGCGATGGGCAGTACTTC. V usage is TRBV20-1 and J usage is TRBJ2-4, with D perhaps TRBD2 (6 bases). The germline V gene has CDR1 DFQATT and CDR2 SNEGSKA (reference sequence). Trimming removed 5 bases at V and 13 bases at J, with 15 bases between. The CDR3 runs 11 residues.

The chain employs TRBV19 and TRBJ2-2, with TRBD1 identical over 8 bases. CDR3 length equals 15 residues. Germline CDR1 reads LNHDA; CDR2 reads SQIVND (reference sequence). V lost 10 bases, J lost 0 bases, and 7 bases stayed unmatched. The CDR3 bases are TGTGCCACCCTTCAGGGGGCAGCGAACACCGGGGAGCTGTTTTTT. Protein sequence: CATLQGAANTGELFF.

This clone was detected only a few times. The CDR3 loop reads CASSYLGPQETQYF. The CDR3 DNA follows: TGTGCCAGCAGTTACTTGGGACCGCAAGAGACCCAGTACTTC. The chain combines TRBV6-8 with TRBJ2-5; possibly TRBD1 or TRBD2 for D (5 bases each). This CDR3 has 14 amino acids. Germline V gives CDR1 MNHGY, CDR2 SAAAGT. Deletions cut 1 base from V and 2 bases from J, with 8 bases between.

This rearrangement joins TRBV19 to TRBJ2-5; a weak D match, TRBD1 (5 bases). The J call may be wrong; the DNA end is better matched by TRBJ2-7. Germline CDR1 is LNHDA and CDR2 is SQIVND (reference sequence). CDR3 size: 14 residues. CDR3 sequence (DNA): TGTGCCAGTCGTGGGGCCTACTCTTGGGGCGAGCAGTACTTC. Translated, it gives CASRGAYSWGEQYF.